The TCR beta chain described here comes from a study of preoperative IRX-2 immunotherapy in early breast cancer. Treatment: preoperative locoregional IRX-2 cytokine immunotherapy. Patients received preoperative, locoregional IRX-2 cytokine immunotherapy in a phase Ib study. Profiled with immunoSEQ multiplex PCR; TCRdb holds only in-frame clones, not every one. The sample shows 43,000 or so clones, approximately 94% of them seen only once. The CDR3 sequence is 16 residues long. Trimming stripped 5 bases from V and 1 base from J, with 15 bases between. Per the germline V gene, CDR1 is SEHNR and CDR2 is FQNEAQ (reference sequence).

The receptor was isolated from a human donor with breast cancer. V usage is TRBV7-9 and J usage is TRBJ2-4, with D possibly matching TRBD2 (5 bases). Sequencing used tumor tissue, obtained after IRX-2 immunotherapy. DNA of the CDR3: TGTGCCAGCAGCGGACTCAACGTAGGGGCCAAAAACATTCAGTACTTC. It translates to CASSGLNVGAKNIQYF.